The 19 T cell receptor beta chains below come from one sample, sequenced in a study of PD-1 blockade in classical Hodgkin lymphoma. The assay was immunoSEQ multiplex PCR, and TCRdb's table has in-frame clones only and misses some. The sample includes 4,500 to 6,000 clones, around 80% seen only once; the top ten take about 3.5%. Noted time point: cycle 4 day 1 (C4D1), after 6 weeks of nivolumab. All patients relapsed after autologous stem cell transplantation, and brentuximab vedotin exposure varied. CD4+ T cells were purified from thawed PBMCs by negative selection. The sequences come from CD4+ T cells from blood, collected before the fourth cycle of nivolumab. All receptors come from a human donor with classical Hodgkin lymphoma.

The chain employs TRBV5-1 and TRBJ1-1; no firm D call. The germline V gene has CDR1 SGHRS and CDR2 YFSETQ. V lost 0 bases and J 2 bases, leaving 11 bases between the germline ends. The CDR3 covers 15 residues. Written as DNA, the CDR3 is TGCGCCAGCAGCTTGGCCGGCCGGTCCAACACTGAAGCTTTCTTT. Protein: CASSLAGRSNTEAFF.

The rearrangement uses TRBV19 and TRBJ2-2; a weak D match, TRBD2 (5 bases). CDR1 is LNHDA, CDR2 SQIVND, per germline (reference sequence). V lost 3 bases and J lost 7, with 15 bases in between. The CDR3 covers 15 residues. The CDR3 sequence is CASSMANRGIGELFF. DNA for the CDR3: TGTGCCAGTAGTATGGCTAATAGAGGGATCGGGGAGCTGTTTTTT. Complete variable domain (other parts from reference TRBV19 and TRBJ2-2): DGGITQSPKYLFRKEGQNVTLSCEQNLNHDAMYWYRQDPGQGLRLIYYSQIVNDFQKGDIAEGYSVSREKKESFPLTVTSAQKNPTAFYLCASSMANRGIGELFFGEGSRLTVL.

The sample holds one count of this clone. The gene calls are TRBV14 and TRBJ2-7; D is unclear. The CDR3 runs 12 residues. The ends were cut back, 2 bases at V and 3 bases at J, with 5 bases in the middle. The V gene's germline CDR1 is SGHDN and CDR2 FVKESK. This CDR3 is CASSQRNYEQYF. CDR3 DNA: TGTGCCAGCAGCCAAAGGAACTACGAGCAGTACTTC.

The DNA for the CDR3 is TGTGCCATCAGCTTGGGACAGGAATACGAGCAGTACTTC. This encodes CAISLGQEYEQYF. The chain joins TRBV10-3 to TRBJ2-7; TRBD1 matches 8 bases. Germline V CDR1 and CDR2: ENHRY, SYGVKD. V shed 6 bases and J 4 bases; nucleotides not matched to a gene: 5. The CDR3 contains 13 residues.

This chain joins TRBV4-3 and TRBJ1-2; the match to TRBD1 covers 9 bases. The germline V gene has CDR1 LGHNA and CDR2 YSLEER. After removal of 1 base from V and 5 bases from J, the junction contained 2 bases not matched to a gene. The CDR3 consists of 14 residues. The CDR3: CASSQAGTGYGYTF. In nucleotides, the CDR3 is TGCGCCAGCAGCCAAGCCGGGACAGGGTATGGCTACACCTTC.

The chain carries TRBV2 and TRBJ2-5, with a possible D match to TRBD2 (6 bases). The CDR3 covers 15 residues. The V end was cut by 8 bases, the J end by 3 bases, with 19 bases between. Germline lookup yields CDR1 SNHLY and CDR2 FYNNEI. The CDR3 DNA is TGTGCCAGCGTTTCGGCGGGGTGGGTGGAAGAGACCCAGTACTTC. It translates to CASVSAGWVEETQYF.

A note on this clone: It is unclear where the CDR3 begins or ends on the DNA, so no DNA is shown, and the CDR3 is as TCRdb lists it. The CDR3 sequence is CASILGQGIGEQYF. The J gene is TRBJ2-7, the V gene TRBV6-5; the D call in the table, TRBD1, was not verified against the DNA. The CDR3 totals 14 residues, both ends included. The germline gives CDR1 MNHEY, CDR2 SVGAGI.

The CDR3 DNA follows: TGTGCCAGCGGTAAACAAGAACTCTACAATGAGCAGTTCTTC. It encodes CASGKQELYNEQFF. This chain links TRBV7-8 with TRBJ2-1; D gene uncertain. Germline V gene lookup returns CDR1 SGHVS and CDR2 FQNEAQ. The ends were cut back, 8 bases at V and 3 bases at J, with 14 bases in the middle. The CDR3 covers 14 residues.

The chain is built from TRBV28 and TRBJ1-2; no clear D gene. The CDR3 runs to 13 residues. The V gene's germline CDR1 is MDHEN and CDR2 SYDVKM. Trimming stripped 8 bases from V and 8 bases from J, with 18 bases between. The DNA for the CDR3 is TGTGCCAGCCTGGGTCGGCTCAAGGGCGGCTACACCTTC. Residues: CASLGRLKGGYTF.

This sequence joins TRBV11-2 and TRBJ2-7; TRBD1 aligns across 8 bases. The length of the CDR3 is 15 residues. Unmatched junction bases numbered 7, after V lost 4 bases and J lost 2 bases. CDR1 is SGHAT and CDR2 is FQNNGV in the germline V gene. Here the CDR3 DNA reads TGTGCCAGCAGCTCCTATCGGACAGGGCCCTACGAGCAGTACTTC. This codes for CASSSYRTGPYEQYF.

The chain joins TRBV6-5 to TRBJ2-7; 10 bases are shared with TRBD2. Germline V CDR1 and CDR2: MNHEY, SVGAGI. This CDR3 has 14 amino acids. V dropped 6 bases and J dropped 2; count of bases not matched to a gene: 4. CDR3 DNA sequence: TGTGCCAGCAGCCGGACTAGCGGCGCCTACGAGCAGTACTTC. Its protein is CASSRTSGAYEQYF.

This CDR3 is CASSEVGTGTREAFF. The CDR3 nucleotides are TGTGCCAGCAGTGAAGTAGGGACAGGGACGAGGGAAGCTTTCTTT. The V and J genes are TRBV2 and TRBJ1-1, with TRBD1 matching over 9 bases. The junction had 8 bases not matched to a gene; V was cut back by 1 base and J by 8 bases. The germline CDR1 and CDR2 sequences are SNHLY and FYNNEI. This CDR3 has 15 residues.

The rearrangement joins TRBV7-2 to TRBJ2-5, with TRBD1 identical over 8 bases. The CDR3 covers 14 residues. Per germline, CDR1 SGHTA and CDR2 FQGNSA. Trimming took 5 bases from V and 5 from J; bases not matched to a gene: 7. The CDR3 region is CASSPQGAGETQYF. The CDR3 coding sequence is TGTGCCAGCAGCCCCCAGGGGGCGGGGGAGACCCAGTACTTC.

The chain recombines TRBV28 with TRBJ2-7, with TRBD2 as a possible D gene (6 bases). Trimming took off 5 bases at V and 1 base at J, with 24 bases between the two ends. The CDR3 covers 18 residues. The germline V gene has CDR1 MDHEN and CDR2 SYDVKM. The CDR3 spells CASSPSGGARGQSYEQYF. Written as DNA, the CDR3 is TGTGCCAGCAGTCCTTCTGGCGGGGCCCGGGGCCAATCCTACGAGCAGTACTTC.

The chain recombines TRBV5-1 with TRBJ2-2; no reliable D call. This CDR3 has 15 amino acids. V was clipped by 0 bases and J by 2 bases, with 8 bases between them. The germline CDR1 and CDR2 sequences are SGHRS and YFSETQ. Here the CDR3 DNA reads TGCGCCAGCAGCTTGGTTTCGGAAAACACCGGGGAGCTGTTTTTT. Translated: CASSLVSENTGELFF.

The V and J genes are TRBV7-9 and TRBJ1-1; maybe TRBD1 (5 bases). The germline CDR1 and CDR2 sequences are SEHNR and FQNEAQ (reference sequence). This CDR3 has 13 amino acids. The ends were cut back, 2 bases at V and 4 bases at J, with 8 bases in the middle. CDR3 sequence: CASSLQGSTEAFF. CDR3 DNA: TGTGCCAGCAGCTTACAGGGAAGCACTGAAGCTTTCTTT.

The CDR3 region has the DNA TGTGCCAGCAGCTTAGTCTTTAGGTCTAGAGCGAACACCGGGGAGCTGTTTTTT. Its translation: CASSLVFRSRANTGELFF. This chain uses TRBV11-2 with TRBJ2-2; D call uncertain. Germline assignment: CDR1 SGHAT and CDR2 FQNNGV. This CDR3 comprises 18 residues. Trimming cost V 1 base and J 0 bases, with 15 bases left between them.

This clone was detected a few times. The chain carries TRBV6-5 and TRBJ1-1, with 7 bases aligning to TRBD1. J was trimmed by 5 bases and V by 7 bases; bases with no gene match: 10. The germline V gene encodes CDR1 MNHEY and CDR2 SVGAGI. The CDR3 totals 14 residues. For the CDR3, the DNA is TGTGCCAGCACCCCCCGACAGGGAGGAACTGAAGCTTTCTTT. This sequence encodes CASTPRQGGTEAFF.

CDR3 DNA sequence: TGTGCCAGCAGTTTCCAACCGGCCTCGAACACTGAAGCTTTCTTT. Translation gives CASSFQPASNTEAFF. V usage is TRBV27 and J usage is TRBJ1-1; D unclear. This CDR3 has 15 amino acids. In germline, CDR1 is MNHEY, CDR2 SMNVEV (reference sequence). Trimming removed 3 bases at V and 1 base at J, with 12 bases between.